This TCR beta chain comes out of a study of control samples from healthy donors and cancer patients. In germline, CDR1 is SGHRS, CDR2 YFSETQ. Trimming removed 2 bases from V and 3 bases from J; junction bases left unmatched: 6. The CDR3 spans 15 residues. Profiling relied on immunoSEQ multiplex PCR, and the TCRdb table lists in-frame clones only, not all of them. Altogether 80,000 or so clones are present, over 85% being singletons, with the ten largest covering 5.5% to 7%. This clone showed up just a few times. This TCR came from a man aged 50 to 59 in good health. Sequencing input: blood. This chain uses TRBV5-1 with TRBJ2-3; 7 bases map to TRBD2. CDR3 in DNA: TGCGCCAGCAGCTTTGGGGGAGGGGAAACAGATACGCAGTATTTT. Translated: CASSFGGGETDTQYF.